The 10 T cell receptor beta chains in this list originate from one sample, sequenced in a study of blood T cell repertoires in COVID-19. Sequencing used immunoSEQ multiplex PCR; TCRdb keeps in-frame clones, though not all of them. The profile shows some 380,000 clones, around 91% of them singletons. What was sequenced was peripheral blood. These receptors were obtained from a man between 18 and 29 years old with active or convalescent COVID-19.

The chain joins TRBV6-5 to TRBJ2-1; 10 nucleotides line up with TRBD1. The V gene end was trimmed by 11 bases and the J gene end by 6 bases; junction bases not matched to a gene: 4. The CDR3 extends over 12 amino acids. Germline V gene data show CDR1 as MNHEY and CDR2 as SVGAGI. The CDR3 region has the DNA TGTGCCGGGGGACAGGGGTTCAATGAGCAGTTCTTC. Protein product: CAGGQGFNEQFF.

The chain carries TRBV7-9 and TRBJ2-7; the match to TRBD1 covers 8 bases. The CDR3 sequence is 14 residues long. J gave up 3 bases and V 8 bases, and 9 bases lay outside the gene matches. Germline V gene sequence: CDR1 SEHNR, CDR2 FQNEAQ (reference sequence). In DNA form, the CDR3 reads TGTGCCAGCTCATCTGACACAGGGGGCTACGAGCAGTACTTC. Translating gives CASSSDTGGYEQYF.

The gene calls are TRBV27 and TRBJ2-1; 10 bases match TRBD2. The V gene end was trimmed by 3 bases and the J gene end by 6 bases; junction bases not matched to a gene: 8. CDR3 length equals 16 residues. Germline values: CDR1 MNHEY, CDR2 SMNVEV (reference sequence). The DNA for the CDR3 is TGTGCCAGCAGTTTCCCTACTAGCGGGATCGGCAATGAGCAGTTCTTC. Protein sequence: CASSFPTSGIGNEQFF.

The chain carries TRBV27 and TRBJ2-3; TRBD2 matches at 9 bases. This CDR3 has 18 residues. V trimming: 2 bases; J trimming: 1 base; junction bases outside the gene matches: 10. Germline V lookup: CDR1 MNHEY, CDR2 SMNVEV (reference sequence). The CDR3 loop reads CASSLLAGLAKGTDTQYF. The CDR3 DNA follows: TGTGCCAGCAGTTTACTAGCGGGGCTAGCTAAAGGCACAGATACGCAGTATTTT.

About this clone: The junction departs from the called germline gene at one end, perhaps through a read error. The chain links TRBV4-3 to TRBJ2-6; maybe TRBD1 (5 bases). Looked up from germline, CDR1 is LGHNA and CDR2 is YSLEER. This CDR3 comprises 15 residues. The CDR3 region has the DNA TGCGCCAGCAGCCAAGATCTGACTGGGGCCAACGTGCTGACTTTC. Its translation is CASSQDLTGANVLTF.

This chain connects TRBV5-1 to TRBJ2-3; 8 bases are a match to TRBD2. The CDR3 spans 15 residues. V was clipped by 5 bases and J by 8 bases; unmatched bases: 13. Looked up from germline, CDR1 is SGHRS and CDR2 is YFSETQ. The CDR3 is CASRPSGGSQRTQYF. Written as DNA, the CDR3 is TGCGCCAGCAGACCCAGCGGGGGCTCACAGCGTACGCAGTATTTT.

This CDR3 is CASSRQTGINQPQHF. The CDR3 DNA follows: TGTGCCAGCAGCAGGCAGACAGGGATCAATCAGCCCCAGCATTTT. The chain has TRBV9 and TRBJ1-5, with 7 bases identical to TRBD1. This CDR3 is built from 15 residues. J was trimmed by 3 bases and V by 4 bases; bases with no gene match: 7. Germline values: CDR1 SGDLS, CDR2 YYNGEE.

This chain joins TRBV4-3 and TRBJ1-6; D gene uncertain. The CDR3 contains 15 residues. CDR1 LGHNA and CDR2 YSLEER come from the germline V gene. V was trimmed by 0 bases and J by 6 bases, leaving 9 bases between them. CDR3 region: CASSQESHSNSPLHF. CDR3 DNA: TGCGCCAGCAGCCAAGAGTCCCATTCTAATTCACCCCTCCACTTT.

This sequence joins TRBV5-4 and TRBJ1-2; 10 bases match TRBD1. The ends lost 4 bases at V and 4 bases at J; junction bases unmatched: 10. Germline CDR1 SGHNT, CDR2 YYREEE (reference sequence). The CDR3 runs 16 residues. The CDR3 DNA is TGTGCCAGCAGCCGCGAAGGGACAGGGGCTTTCTATGGCTACACCTTC. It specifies CASSREGTGAFYGYTF.

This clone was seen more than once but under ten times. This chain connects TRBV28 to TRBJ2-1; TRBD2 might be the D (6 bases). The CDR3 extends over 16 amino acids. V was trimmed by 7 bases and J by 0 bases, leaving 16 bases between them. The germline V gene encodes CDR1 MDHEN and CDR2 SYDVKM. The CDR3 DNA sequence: TGTGCCAGCAACTCACTAGCTGAGCCCTCCTACAATGAGCAGTTCTTC. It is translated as CASNSLAEPSYNEQFF.